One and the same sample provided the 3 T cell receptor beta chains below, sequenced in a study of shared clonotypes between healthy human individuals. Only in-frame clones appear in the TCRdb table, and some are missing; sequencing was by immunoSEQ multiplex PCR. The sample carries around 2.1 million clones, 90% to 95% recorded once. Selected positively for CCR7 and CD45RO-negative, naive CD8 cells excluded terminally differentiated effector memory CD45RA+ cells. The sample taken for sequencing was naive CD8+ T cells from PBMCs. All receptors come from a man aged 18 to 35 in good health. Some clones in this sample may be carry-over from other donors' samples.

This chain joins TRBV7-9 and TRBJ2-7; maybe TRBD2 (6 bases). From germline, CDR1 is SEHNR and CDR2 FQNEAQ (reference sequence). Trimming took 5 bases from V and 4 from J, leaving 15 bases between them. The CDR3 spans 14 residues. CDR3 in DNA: TGTGCCAGCAGCCCCGGGACTCACGCATACGAGCAGTACTTC. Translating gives CASSPGTHAYEQYF.

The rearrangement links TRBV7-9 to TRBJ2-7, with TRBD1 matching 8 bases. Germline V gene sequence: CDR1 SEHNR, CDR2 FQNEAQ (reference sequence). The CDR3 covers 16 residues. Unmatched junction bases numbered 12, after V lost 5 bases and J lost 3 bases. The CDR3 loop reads CASSAKGTGAFYEQYF. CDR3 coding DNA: TGTGCCAGCAGCGCGAAGGGGACAGGCGCCTTCTACGAGCAGTACTTC.

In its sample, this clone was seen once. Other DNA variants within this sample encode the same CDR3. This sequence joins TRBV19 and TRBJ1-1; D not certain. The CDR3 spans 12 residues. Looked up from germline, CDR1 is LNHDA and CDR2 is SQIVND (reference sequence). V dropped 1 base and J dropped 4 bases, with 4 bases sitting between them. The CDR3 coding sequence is TGTGCCAGTAGTATAGGCATCACTGAAGCTTTCTTT. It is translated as CASSIGITEAFF.